This T cell receptor beta chain derives from a study of early T cells in non-severe SARS-CoV-2 infection. Germline CDR1 MNHEY, CDR2 SVGAGI. CDR3 length equals 12 residues. Trimming stripped 5 bases from V and 8 bases from J, with 12 bases between. This clonotype appeared a few times. Individual cDNA molecules were tagged with unique molecular identifiers. Each CDR3 protein gets one entry after TCRdb re-called the 5' RACE reads with MiXCR. The sample includes fewer than 50,000 distinct CDR3 sequences, 12% of them seen just once. This clonotype was sampled from an adult who was a healthcare worker with PCR-confirmed SARS-CoV-2 infection or an uninfected control (not recorded which). Sequencing used whole blood. V and J are TRBV6-5 and TRBJ1-2, with D perhaps TRBD1 (6 bases). The CDR3 nucleotides read TGTGCCAGCAGTCCTCAGGGGAGAGGCTACACCTTC. This translates into CASSPQGRGYTF.